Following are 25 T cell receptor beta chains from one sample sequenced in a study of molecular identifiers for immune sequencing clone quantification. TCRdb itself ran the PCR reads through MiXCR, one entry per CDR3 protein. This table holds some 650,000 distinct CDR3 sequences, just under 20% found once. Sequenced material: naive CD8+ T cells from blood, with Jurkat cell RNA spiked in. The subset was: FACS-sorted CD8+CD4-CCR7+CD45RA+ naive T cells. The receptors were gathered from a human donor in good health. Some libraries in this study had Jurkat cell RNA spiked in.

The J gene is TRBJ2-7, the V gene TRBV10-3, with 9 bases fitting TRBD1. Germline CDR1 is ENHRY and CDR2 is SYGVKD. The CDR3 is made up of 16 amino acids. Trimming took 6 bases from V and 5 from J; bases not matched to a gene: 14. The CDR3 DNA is TGTGCCATCAGCCCGCATGCCGGGACAGGGAGACACGAGCAGTACTTC. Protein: CAISPHAGTGRHEQYF.

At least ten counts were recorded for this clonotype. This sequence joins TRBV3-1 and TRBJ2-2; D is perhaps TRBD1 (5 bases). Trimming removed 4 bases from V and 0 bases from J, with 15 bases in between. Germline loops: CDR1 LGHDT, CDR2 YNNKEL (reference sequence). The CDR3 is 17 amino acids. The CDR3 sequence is CASSPPSTEPNTGELFF. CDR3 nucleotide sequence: TGTGCCAGCAGCCCGCCCTCGACAGAGCCGAACACCGGGGAGCTGTTTTTT.

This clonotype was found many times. CDR3 nucleotides: TGCGCCAGCAGCCAAAGAACAGGGTTTTCCAATGAGCAGTTCTTC. It codes for CASSQRTGFSNEQFF. The V and J genes are TRBV4-3 and TRBJ2-1; the D gene is possibly TRBD1 (6 bases). The V end lost 2 bases, the J end lost 6 bases, and 14 bases lay between the germline ends. Germline loops: CDR1 LGHNA, CDR2 YSLEER. The CDR3 spans 15 residues.

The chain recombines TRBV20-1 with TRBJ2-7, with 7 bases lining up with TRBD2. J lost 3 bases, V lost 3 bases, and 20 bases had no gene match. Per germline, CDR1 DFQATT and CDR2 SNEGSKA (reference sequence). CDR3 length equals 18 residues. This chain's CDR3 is CSASYDSSGLGGFYEQYF. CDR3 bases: TGCAGTGCTAGTTATGATTCTAGCGGCCTCGGGGGTTTCTACGAGCAGTACTTC.

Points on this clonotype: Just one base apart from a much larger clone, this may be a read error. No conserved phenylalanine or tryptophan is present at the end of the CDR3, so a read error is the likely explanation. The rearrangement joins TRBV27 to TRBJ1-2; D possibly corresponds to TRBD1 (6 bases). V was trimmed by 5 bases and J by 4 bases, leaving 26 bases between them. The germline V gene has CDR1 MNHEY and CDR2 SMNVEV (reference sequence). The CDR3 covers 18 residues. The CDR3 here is CASSPYFTGGASVYGYTI. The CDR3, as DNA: TGTGCCAGCAGTCCGTATTTTACTGGGGGCGCCTCCGTCTATGGCTACACCATC.

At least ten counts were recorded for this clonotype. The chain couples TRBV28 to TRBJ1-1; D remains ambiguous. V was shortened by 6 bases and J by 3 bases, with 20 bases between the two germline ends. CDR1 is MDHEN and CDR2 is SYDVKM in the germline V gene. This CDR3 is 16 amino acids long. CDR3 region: CASSTRAESFHTEAFF. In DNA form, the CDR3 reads TGTGCCAGCAGCACTCGGGCAGAATCCTTCCACACTGAAGCTTTCTTT.

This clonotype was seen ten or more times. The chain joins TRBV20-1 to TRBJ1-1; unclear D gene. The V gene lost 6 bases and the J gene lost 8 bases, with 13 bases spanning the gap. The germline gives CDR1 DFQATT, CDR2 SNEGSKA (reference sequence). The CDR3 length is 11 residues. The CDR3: CSATDLGEAFF. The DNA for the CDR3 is TGCAGTGCCACCGATCTCGGAGAAGCTTTCTTT.

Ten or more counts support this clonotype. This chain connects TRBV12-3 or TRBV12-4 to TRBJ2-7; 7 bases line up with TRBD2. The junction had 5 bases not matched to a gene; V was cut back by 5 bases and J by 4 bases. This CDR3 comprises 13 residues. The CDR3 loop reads CASSLLAVYEQYF. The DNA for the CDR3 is TGTGCCAGCAGTCTTCTAGCGGTTTACGAGCAGTACTTC.

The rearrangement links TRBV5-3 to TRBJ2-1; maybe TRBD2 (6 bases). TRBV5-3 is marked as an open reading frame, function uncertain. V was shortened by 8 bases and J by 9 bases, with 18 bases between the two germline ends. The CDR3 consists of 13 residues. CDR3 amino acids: CASRDFNYAEQFF. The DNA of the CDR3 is TGTGCCAGCCGGGACTTTAACTATGCTGAGCAGTTCTTC.

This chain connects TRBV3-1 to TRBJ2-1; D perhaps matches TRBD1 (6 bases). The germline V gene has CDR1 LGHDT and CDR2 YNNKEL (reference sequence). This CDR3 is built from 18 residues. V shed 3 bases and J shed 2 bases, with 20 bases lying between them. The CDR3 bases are TGTGCCAGCAGCCAGAATCCGGGGTGGGACACCGCCTACAATGAGCAGTTCTTC. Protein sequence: CASSQNPGWDTAYNEQFF.

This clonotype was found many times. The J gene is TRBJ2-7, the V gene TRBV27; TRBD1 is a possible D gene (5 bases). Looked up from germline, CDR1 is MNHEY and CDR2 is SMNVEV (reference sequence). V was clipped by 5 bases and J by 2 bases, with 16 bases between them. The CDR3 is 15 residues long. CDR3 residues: CASSLTALKAYEQYF. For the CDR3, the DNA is TGTGCCAGCAGTCTGACAGCCCTTAAGGCCTACGAGCAGTACTTC.

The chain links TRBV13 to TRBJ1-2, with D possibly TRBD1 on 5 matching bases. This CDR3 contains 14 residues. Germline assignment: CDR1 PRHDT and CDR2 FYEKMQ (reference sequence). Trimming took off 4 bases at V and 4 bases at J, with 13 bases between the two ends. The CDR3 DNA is TGTGCCAGCAGCTCCCACGGGACTCTCTATGGCTACACCTTC. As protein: CASSSHGTLYGYTF.

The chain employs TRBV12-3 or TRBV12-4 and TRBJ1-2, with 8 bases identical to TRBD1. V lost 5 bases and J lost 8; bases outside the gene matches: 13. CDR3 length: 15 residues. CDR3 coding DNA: TGTGCCAGCAGTCTCCGCGGGCAGGGGGCGCGAGGCTACACCTTC. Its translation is CASSLRGQGARGYTF.

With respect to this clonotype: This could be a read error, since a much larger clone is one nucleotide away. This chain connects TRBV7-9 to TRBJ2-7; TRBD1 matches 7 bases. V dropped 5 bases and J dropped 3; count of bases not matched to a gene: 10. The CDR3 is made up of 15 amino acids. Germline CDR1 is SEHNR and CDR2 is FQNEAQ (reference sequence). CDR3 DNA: TGTGCCAGCAGCCTAGATACAGGGGTAAGCTACGAGCAGTACTTC. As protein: CASSLDTGVSYEQYF.

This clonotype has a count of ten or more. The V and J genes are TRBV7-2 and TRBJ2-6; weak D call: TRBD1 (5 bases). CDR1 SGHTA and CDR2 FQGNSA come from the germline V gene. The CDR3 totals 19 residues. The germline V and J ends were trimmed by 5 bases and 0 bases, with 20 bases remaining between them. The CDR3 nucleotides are TGTGCCAGCAGCAACAACAGGCTCAGCACCTACTCTGGGGCCAACGTCCTGACTTTC. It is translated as CASSNNRLSTYSGANVLTF.

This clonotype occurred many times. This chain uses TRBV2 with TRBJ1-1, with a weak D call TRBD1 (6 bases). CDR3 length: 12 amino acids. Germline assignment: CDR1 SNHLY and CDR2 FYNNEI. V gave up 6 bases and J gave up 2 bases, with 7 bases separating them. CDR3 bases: TGTGCCAGCAGGGGACAAAACACTGAAGCTTTCTTT. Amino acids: CASRGQNTEAFF.

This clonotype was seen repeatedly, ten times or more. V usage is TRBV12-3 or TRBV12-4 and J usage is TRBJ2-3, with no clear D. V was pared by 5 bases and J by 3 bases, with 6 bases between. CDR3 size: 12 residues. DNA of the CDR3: TGTGCCAGCAGTGACCAAACAGATACGCAGTATTTT. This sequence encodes CASSDQTDTQYF.

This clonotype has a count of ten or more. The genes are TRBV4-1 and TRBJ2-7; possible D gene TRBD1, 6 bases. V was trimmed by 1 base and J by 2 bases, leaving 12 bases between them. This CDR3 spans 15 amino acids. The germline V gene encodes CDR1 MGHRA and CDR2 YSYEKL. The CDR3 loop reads CASSQVGDTTYEQYF. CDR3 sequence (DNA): TGCGCCAGCAGCCAAGTTGGGGACACTACCTACGAGCAGTACTTC.

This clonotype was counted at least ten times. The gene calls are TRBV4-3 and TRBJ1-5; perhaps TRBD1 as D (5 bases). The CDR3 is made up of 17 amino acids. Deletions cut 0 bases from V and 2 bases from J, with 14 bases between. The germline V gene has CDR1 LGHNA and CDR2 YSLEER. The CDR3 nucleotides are TGCGCCAGCAGCCAAGATCGGGACCCTTGGGGCAATCAGCCCCAGCATTTT. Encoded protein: CASSQDRDPWGNQPQHF.

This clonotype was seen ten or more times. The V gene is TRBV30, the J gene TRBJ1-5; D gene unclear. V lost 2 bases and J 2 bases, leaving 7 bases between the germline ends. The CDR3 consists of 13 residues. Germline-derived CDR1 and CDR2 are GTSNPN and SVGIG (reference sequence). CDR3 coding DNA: TGTGCCTGGAGTTATCGTGGCAATCAGCCCCAGCATTTT. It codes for CAWSYRGNQPQHF.

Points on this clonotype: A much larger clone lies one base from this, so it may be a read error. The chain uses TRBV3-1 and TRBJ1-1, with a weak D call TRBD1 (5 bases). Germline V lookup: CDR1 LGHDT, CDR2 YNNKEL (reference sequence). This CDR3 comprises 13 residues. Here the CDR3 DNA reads TGTGCCAGCAGCCAGGGGGGGTGGACTGAAGCTTACTTT. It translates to CASSQGGWTEAYF.

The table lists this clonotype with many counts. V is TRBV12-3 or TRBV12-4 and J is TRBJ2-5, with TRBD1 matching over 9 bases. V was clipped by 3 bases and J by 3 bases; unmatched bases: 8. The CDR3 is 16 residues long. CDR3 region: CASSFTTGGLEETQYF. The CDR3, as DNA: TGTGCCAGCAGTTTTACGACAGGGGGTTTGGAAGAGACCCAGTACTTC.

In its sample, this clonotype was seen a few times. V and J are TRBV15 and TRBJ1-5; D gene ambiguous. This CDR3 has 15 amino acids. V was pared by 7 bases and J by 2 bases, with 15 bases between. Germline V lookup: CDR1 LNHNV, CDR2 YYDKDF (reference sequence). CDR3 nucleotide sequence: TGTGCCACCACTGGCGAGCCAAATGGCAATCAGCCCCAGCATTTT. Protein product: CATTGEPNGNQPQHF.

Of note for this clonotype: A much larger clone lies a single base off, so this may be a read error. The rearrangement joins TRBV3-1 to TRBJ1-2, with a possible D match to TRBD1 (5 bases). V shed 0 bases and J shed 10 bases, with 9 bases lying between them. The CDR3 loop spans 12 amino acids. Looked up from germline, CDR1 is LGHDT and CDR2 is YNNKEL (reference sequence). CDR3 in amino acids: CASSQDRGDYTF. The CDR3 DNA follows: TGTGCCAGCAGCCAAGATAGGGGTGACTACACCTTC.

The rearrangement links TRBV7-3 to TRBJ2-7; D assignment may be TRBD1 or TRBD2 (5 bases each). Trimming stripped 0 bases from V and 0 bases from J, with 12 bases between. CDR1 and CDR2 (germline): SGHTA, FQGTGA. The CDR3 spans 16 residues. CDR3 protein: CASSLTGAGSSYEQYF. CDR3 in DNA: TGTGCCAGCAGCTTAACCGGGGCGGGTAGCTCCTACGAGCAGTACTTC.